What follows describes a single T cell receptor (beta chain). The antigen remains unidentified. The data were taken from a study of OX40 agonist ivuxolimab in advanced cancers. Study-wide points: At 0.1 to 3.0 mg/kg and by week 6, clonal expansion occurred in CD4+ and CD8+ blood T cells.

Trimming took 6 bases from V and 7 from J, leaving 13 bases between them. CDR3 length: 14 amino acids. Germline loops: CDR1 SNHLY, CDR2 FYNNEI. Measured with immunoSEQ multiplex PCR; TCRdb has only the in-frame clones, and not every one. The sample holds approximately 50,000 clones, about 83% seen once. The V and J genes are TRBV2 and TRBJ1-6; D is unclear. This receptor was obtained from an adult with an advanced solid tumor such as melanoma, head and neck, liver or kidney cancer. The starting material was CD4+ or CD8+ T cells sorted from blood, obtained in a trial of the OX40 agonist ivuxolimab. The CDR3: CASSDSLKNSPLHF. The CDR3 coding sequence is TGTGCCAGCAGCGACTCCCTTAAGAATTCACCCCTCCACTTT.